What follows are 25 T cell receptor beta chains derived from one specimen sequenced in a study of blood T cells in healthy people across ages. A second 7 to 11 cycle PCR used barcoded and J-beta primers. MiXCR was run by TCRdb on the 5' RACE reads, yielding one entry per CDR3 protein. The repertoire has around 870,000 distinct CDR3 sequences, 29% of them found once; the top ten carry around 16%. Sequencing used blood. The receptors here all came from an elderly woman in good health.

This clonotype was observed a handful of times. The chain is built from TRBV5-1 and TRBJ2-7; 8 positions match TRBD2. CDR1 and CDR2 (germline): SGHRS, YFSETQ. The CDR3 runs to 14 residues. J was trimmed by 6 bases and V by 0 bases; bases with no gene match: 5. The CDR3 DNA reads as TGCGCCAGCAGCTTGGGGACGGGGGGGGCCGAGCAGTACTTC. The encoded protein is CASSLGTGGAEQYF.

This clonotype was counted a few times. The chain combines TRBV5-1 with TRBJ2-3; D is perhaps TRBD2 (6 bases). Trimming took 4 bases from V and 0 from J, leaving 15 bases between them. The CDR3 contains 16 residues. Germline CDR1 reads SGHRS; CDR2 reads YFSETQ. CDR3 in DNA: TGCGCCAGCAGCGGATTTGGGGGGAAAAGCACAGATACGCAGTATTTT. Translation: CASSGFGGKSTDTQYF.

In DNA, the CDR3 is TGTGCCAGCAGCCGCGGGACAGCGAGAGATCAGCCCCAGCATTTT. As protein: CASSRGTARDQPQHF. V is TRBV6-5 and J is TRBJ1-5; 7 nucleotides agree with TRBD1. The CDR3 sequence is 15 residues long. Germline CDR1 MNHEY, CDR2 SVGAGI. J was trimmed by 5 bases and V by 6 bases; bases with no gene match: 10.

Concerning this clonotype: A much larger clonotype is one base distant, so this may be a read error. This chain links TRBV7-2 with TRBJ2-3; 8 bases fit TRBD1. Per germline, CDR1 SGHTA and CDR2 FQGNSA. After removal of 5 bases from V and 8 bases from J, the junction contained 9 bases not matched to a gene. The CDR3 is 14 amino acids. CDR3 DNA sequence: TGTGCCAGCAGCGCGGGGACAGGTGCCGGTACGCAGTATTTT. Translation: CASSAGTGAGTQYF.

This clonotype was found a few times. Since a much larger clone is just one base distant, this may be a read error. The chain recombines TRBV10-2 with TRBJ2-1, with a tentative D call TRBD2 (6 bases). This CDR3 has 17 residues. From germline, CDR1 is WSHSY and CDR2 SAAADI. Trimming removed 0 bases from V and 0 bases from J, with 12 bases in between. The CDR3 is CASSESGGASSYNEQFF. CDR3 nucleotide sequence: TGCGCCAGCAGTGAGTCAGGCGGGGCCAGCTCCTACAATGAGCAGTTCTTC.

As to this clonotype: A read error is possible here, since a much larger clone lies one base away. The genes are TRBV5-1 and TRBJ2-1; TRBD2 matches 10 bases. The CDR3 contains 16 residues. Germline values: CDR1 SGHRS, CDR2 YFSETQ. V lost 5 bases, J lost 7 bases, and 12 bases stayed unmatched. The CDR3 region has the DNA TGCGCCAGCAGTCGTATCTCAGCGGGGGGGCAAAATGAGCAGTTCTTC. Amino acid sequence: CASSRISAGGQNEQFF.

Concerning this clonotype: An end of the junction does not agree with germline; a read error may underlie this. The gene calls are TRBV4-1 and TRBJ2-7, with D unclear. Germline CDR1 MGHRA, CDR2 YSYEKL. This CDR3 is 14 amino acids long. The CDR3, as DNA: TGCACCAGCAGCTATGAGGATCCACCCTACGAGCAGTACTTC. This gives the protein CTSSYEDPPYEQYF.

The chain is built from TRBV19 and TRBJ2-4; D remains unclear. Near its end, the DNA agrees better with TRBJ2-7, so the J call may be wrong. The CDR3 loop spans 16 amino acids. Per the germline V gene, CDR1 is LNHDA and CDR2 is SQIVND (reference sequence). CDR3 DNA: TGTGCCAGTAGTATAGATCGATTGGGATCCCCCTACGAGCAGTACTTC. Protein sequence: CASSIDRLGSPYEQYF.

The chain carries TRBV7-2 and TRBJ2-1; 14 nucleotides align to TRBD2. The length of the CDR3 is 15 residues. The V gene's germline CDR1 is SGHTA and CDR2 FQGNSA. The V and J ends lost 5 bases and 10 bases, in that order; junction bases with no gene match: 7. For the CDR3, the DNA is TGTGCCAGCAGCCACGGACTAGCGGGGGGCCTCGAGCAGTTCTTC. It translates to CASSHGLAGGLEQFF. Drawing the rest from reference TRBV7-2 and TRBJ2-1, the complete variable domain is GAGVSQSPSNKVTEKGKDVELRCDPISGHTALYWYRQSLGQGLEFLIYFQGNSAPDKSGLPSDRFSAERTGGSVSTLTIQRTQQEDSAVYLCASSHGLAGGLEQFFGPGTRLTVL.

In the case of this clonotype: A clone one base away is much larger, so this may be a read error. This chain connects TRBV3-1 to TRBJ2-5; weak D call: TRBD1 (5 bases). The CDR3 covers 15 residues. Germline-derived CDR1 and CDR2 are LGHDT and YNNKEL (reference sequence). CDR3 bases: TGTGCCGGCAGTGCGACAGTGATGTACCAAGAGACCCAGTACTTC. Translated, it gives CAGSATVMYQETQYF.

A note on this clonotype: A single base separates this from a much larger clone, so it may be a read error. CDR3 region: CASSLSGYRYGYTF. For the CDR3, the DNA is TGTGCCAGCAGTTTATCCGGGTACCGCTATGGCTACACCTTC. The V gene is TRBV12-3 or TRBV12-4, the J gene TRBJ1-2, with no clear D. V dropped 2 bases and J dropped 4 bases, with 11 bases sitting between them. The CDR3 loop spans 14 amino acids.

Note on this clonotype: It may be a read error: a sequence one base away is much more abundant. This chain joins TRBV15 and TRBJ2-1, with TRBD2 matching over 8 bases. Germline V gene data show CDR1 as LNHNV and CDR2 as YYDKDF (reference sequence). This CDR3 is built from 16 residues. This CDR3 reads CATPPTERGTYNGQFF. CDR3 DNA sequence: TGTGCCACCCCCCCCACAGAGCGGGGGACCTACAATGGGCAGTTCTTC.

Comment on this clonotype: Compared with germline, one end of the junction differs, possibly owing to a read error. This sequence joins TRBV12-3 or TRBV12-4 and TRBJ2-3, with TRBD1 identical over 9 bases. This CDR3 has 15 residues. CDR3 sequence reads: CASSPQGANTDAQYF. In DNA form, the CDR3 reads TGTGCCAGCAGTCCACAGGGGGCCAACACAGATGCGCAGTATTTT.

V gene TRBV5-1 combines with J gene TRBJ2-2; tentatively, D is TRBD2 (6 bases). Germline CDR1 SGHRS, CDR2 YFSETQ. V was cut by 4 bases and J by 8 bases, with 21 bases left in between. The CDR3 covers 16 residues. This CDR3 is CASSTGGSRLVGELFF. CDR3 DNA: TGCGCCAGCAGCACCGGGGGATCTAGGTTGGTGGGGGAGCTGTTTTTT.

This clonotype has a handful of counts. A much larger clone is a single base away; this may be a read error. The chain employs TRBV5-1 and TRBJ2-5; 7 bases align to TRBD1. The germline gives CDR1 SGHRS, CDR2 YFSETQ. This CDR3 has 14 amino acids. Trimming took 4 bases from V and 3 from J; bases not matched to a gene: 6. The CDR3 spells CASSGGQTEETQYF. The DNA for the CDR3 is TGCGCCAGCAGCGGGGGACAGACTGAAGAGACCCAGTACTTC. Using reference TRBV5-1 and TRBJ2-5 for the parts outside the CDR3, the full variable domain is KAGVTQTPRYLIKTRGQQVTLSCSPISGHRSVSWYQQTPGQGLQFLFEYFSETQRNKGNFPGRFSGRQFSNSRSEMNVSTLELGDSALYLCASSGGQTEETQYFGPGTRLLVL.

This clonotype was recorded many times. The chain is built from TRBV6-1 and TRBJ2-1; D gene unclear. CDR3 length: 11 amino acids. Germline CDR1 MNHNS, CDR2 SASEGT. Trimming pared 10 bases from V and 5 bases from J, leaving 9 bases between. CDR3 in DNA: TGTGCCACCTTGGACCACAATGAGCAGTTCTTC. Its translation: CATLDHNEQFF.

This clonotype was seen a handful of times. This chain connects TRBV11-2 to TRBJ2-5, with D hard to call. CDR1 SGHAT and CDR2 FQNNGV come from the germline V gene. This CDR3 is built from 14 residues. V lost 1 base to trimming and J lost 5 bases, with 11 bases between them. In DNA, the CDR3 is TGTGCCAGCAGCTTAGGTCATAGGACGGAGACCCAGTACTTC. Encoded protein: CASSLGHRTETQYF.

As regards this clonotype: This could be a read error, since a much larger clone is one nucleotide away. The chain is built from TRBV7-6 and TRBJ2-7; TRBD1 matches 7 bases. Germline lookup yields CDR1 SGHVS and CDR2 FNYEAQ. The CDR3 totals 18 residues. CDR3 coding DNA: TGTACCAGCAGCTTAGCGTTCTCCCGACAGGGCAGCTCCTACGAGCAGTACTTC. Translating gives CTSSLAFSRQGSSYEQYF. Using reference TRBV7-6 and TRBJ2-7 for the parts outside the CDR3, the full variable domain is GAGVSQSPRYKVTKRGQDVALRCDPISGHVSLYWYRQALGQGPEFLTYFNYEAQQDKSGLPNDRFSAERPEGSISTLTIQRTEQRDSAMYRCTSSLAFSRQGSSYEQYFGPGTRLTVT.

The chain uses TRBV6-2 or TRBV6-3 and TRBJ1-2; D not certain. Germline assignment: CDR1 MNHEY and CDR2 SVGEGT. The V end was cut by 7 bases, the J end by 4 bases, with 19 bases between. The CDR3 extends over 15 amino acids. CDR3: CASNPYSGRSYGYTF. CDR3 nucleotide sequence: TGTGCCAGCAACCCGTACTCCGGCAGGTCCTATGGCTACACCTTC.

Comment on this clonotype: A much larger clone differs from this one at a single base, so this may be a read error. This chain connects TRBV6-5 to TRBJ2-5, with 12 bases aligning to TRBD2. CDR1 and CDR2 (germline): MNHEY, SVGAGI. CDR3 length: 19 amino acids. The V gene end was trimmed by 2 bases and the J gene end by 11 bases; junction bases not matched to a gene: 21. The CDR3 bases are TGTGCCAGCAGTTACCGACTAGCGGGGGCGAGAGACCTCTACAATGAGCAGTACTTC. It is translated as CASSYRLAGARDLYNEQYF.

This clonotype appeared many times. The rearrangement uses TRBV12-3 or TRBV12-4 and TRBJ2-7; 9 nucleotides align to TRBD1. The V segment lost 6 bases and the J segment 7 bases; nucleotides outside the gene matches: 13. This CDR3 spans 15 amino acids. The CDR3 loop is CASSPRQGGPSEQYF. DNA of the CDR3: TGTGCCAGCAGCCCCCGACAGGGGGGACCCTCTGAGCAGTACTTC.

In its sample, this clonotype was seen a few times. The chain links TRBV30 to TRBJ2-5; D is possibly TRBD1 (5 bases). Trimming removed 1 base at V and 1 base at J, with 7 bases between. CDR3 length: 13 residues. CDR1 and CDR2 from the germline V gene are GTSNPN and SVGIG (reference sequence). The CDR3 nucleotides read TGTGCCTGGAGTGATGGGGCCCAAGAGACCCAGTACTTC. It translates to CAWSDGAQETQYF.

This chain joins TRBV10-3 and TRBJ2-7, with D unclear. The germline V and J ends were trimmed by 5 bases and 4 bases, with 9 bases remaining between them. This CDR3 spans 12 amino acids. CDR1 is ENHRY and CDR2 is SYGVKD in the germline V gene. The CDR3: CAISTDGYEQYF. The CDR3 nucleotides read TGTGCCATCAGTACAGACGGTTACGAGCAGTACTTC.

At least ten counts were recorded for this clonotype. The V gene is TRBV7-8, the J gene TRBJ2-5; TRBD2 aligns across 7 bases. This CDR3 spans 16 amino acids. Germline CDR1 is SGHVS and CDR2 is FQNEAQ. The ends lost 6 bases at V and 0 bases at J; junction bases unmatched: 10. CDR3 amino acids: CASRDAGAGNQETQYF. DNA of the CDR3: TGTGCCAGCAGAGACGCCGGAGCGGGGAACCAAGAGACCCAGTACTTC.

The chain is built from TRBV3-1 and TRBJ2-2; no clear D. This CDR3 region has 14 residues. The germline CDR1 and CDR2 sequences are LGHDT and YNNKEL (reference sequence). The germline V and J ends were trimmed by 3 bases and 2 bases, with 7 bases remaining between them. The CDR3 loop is CASSQKPNTGELFF. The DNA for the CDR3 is TGTGCCAGCAGCCAGAAACCAAACACCGGGGAGCTGTTTTTT. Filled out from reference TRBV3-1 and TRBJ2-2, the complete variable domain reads DTAVSQTPKYLVTQMGNDKSIKCEQNLGHDTMYWYKQDSKKFLKIMFSYNNKELIINETVPNRFSPKSPDKAHLNLHINSLELGDSAVYFCASSQKPNTGELFFGEGSRLTVL.